These 24 T cell receptor beta chains were all obtained from the same sample, sequenced in a study of T cell changes during pregnancy in multiple sclerosis. Produced via immunoSEQ multiplex PCR; TCRdb's table is partial and in-frame only. The sample yields about 38,000 clones, about 94% seen once. The specimen comprised CD4+ T cells from peripheral blood mononuclear cells, sampled in the second trimester of pregnancy. The receptors stem from a female donor with multiple sclerosis, enrolled in a pregnancy study.

V usage is TRBV5-4 and J usage is TRBJ2-5, with a tentative D call TRBD1 (6 bases). Germline V lookup: CDR1 SGHNT, CDR2 YYREEE (reference sequence). The CDR3 extends over 13 amino acids. V lost 4 bases, J lost 3 bases, and 10 bases lay in between. The DNA for the CDR3 is TGTGCCAGCAGCCCTCGGACAGAAGAGACCCAGTACTTC. It translates to CASSPRTEETQYF.

The V and J genes are TRBV2 and TRBJ2-7; no firm D call. The CDR3 is 12 amino acids. V lost 5 bases and J 2 bases, leaving 7 bases between the germline ends. Germline V gene sequence: CDR1 SNHLY, CDR2 FYNNEI. CDR3 amino acids: CASSPQAYEQYF. CDR3 in DNA: TGTGCCAGCAGTCCTCAGGCCTACGAGCAGTACTTC.

This chain connects TRBV9 to TRBJ1-2, with D perhaps matching TRBD1 (6 bases). Germline V gene lookup returns CDR1 SGDLS and CDR2 YYNGEE. The CDR3 consists of 17 residues. Trimming took off 6 bases at V and 3 bases at J, with 24 bases between the two ends. CDR3 protein: CASNGQTSGQRYYGYTF. CDR3 in DNA: TGTGCCAGCAACGGACAGACCTCCGGACAGCGTTACTATGGCTACACCTTC. The entire variable domain, with the rest obtained from reference TRBV9 and TRBJ1-2, is as follows: DSGVTQTPKHLITATGQRVTLRCSPRSGDLSVYWYQQSLDQGLQFLIQYYNGEERAKGNILERFSAQQFPDLHSELNLSSLELGDSALYFCASNGQTSGQRYYGYTFGSGTRLTVV.

The CDR3 DNA reads as TGCAGCGTAGGGGCAGATGGAAACACCATATATTTT. Amino acid sequence: CSVGADGNTIYF. This chain uses TRBV29-1 with TRBJ1-3; D is possibly TRBD1 (5 bases). The CDR3 length is 12 residues. Trimming stripped 6 bases from V and 3 bases from J, with 9 bases between. Germline V gene lookup returns CDR1 SQVTM and CDR2 ANQGSEA.

The chain joins TRBV6-6 to TRBJ1-1; unclear D gene. The CDR3 is 13 amino acids. The germline gives CDR1 MNHNY, CDR2 SVGAGI (reference sequence). V was clipped by 7 bases and J by 4 bases, with 13 bases between them. CDR3: CASNNIGSTEAFF. CDR3 DNA: TGTGCCAGCAACAATATAGGGAGCACTGAAGCTTTCTTT.

The rearrangement joins TRBV15 to TRBJ1-2; no definite D call. From germline, CDR1 is LNHNV and CDR2 YYDKDF (reference sequence). V was cut by 0 bases and J by 8 bases, with 19 bases left in between. CDR3 length equals 16 residues. CDR3 protein: CATSRDLIAAGKGYTF. CDR3 nucleotide sequence: TGTGCCACCAGCAGAGATCTTATCGCGGCCGGGAAGGGCTACACCTTC.

The genes are TRBV27 and TRBJ2-5; no clear D. Germline loops: CDR1 MNHEY, CDR2 SMNVEV (reference sequence). V dropped 6 bases and J dropped 2 bases, with 16 bases sitting between them. This CDR3 is 15 amino acids long. CDR3 sequence reads: CASSLRSGWQETQYF. Written as DNA, the CDR3 is TGTGCCAGCAGCTTAAGGAGTGGGTGGCAAGAGACCCAGTACTTC.

This clone has a handful of counts. The V call is TRBV5-1, the J call TRBJ2-1; TRBD2 aligns across 13 bases. CDR1 and CDR2 (germline): SGHRS, YFSETQ. This CDR3 has 17 amino acids. The junction had 6 bases not matched to a gene; V was cut back by 2 bases and J by 4 bases. The CDR3 sequence: CASSFIGTSGVYNEQFF. The DNA for the CDR3 is TGCGCCAGCAGCTTTATCGGGACTAGCGGGGTATACAATGAGCAGTTCTTC.

The chain is built from TRBV28 and TRBJ1-1; 7 nucleotides match TRBD1. CDR3 length equals 15 residues. V lost 6 bases to trimming and J lost 1 base; unmatched junction nucleotides: 8. Germline V gene sequence: CDR1 MDHEN, CDR2 SYDVKM. Here the CDR3 DNA reads TGTGCCAGCAGCCATGAACAGGGGTGGAACACTGAAGCTTTCTTT. Its translation: CASSHEQGWNTEAFF.

The rearrangement links TRBV2 to TRBJ2-5, with D perhaps TRBD1 (6 bases). V was shortened by 6 bases and J by 2 bases, with 13 bases between the two germline ends. CDR1 is SNHLY, CDR2 FYNNEI, per germline. The CDR3 extends over 14 amino acids. The CDR3 DNA is TGTGCCAGCAGCAGGGACAATAGGCAAGAGACCCAGTACTTC. Translation gives CASSRDNRQETQYF.

The chain couples TRBV5-1 to TRBJ2-1; TRBD1 aligns across 7 bases. The CDR3 is 15 residues long. V dropped 0 bases and J dropped 3; count of bases not matched to a gene: 3. Germline CDR1 is SGHRS and CDR2 is YFSETQ. The CDR3 spells CASSLEGTDYNEQFF. The CDR3 region has the DNA TGCGCCAGCAGCTTGGAGGGGACAGACTACAATGAGCAGTTCTTC.

V gene TRBV5-8 combines with J gene TRBJ1-6; 7 nucleotides line up with TRBD1. Germline CDR1 is SGHTS and CDR2 is YDEGEE. The CDR3 loop spans 16 amino acids. Losses at the gene ends were 4 bases for V and 6 bases for J; bases not matched to a gene: 10. Here the CDR3 DNA reads TGTGCCAGCAGCCAAAAAACCGGGACAGCTAATTCACCCCTCCACTTT. Amino acid sequence: CASSQKTGTANSPLHF.

The chain links TRBV2 to TRBJ2-3, with 12 bases fitting TRBD2. Per the germline V gene, CDR1 is SNHLY and CDR2 is FYNNEI. The CDR3 is 16 amino acids. The V and J ends lost 6 bases and 4 bases, in that order; junction bases with no gene match: 8. CDR3: CASRVSSGRASDTQYF. The CDR3 DNA sequence: TGTGCCAGCAGGGTTTCTAGCGGGAGGGCCTCAGATACGCAGTATTTT.

This chain links TRBV25-1 with TRBJ2-6; 10 nucleotides agree with TRBD1. This CDR3 is built from 13 residues. The V gene's germline CDR1 is MGHDK and CDR2 SYGVNS. The V and J ends lost 4 bases and 13 bases, in that order; junction bases with no gene match: 4. This CDR3 reads CASSVPGQGVLTF. The DNA of the CDR3 is TGTGCCAGCAGTGTACCGGGACAGGGGGTCCTGACTTTC.

The chain is built from TRBV11-2 and TRBJ2-2, with 7 nucleotides matching TRBD2. CDR3 length: 17 residues. J gave up 0 bases and V 5 bases, and 9 bases lay outside the gene matches. Germline V lookup: CDR1 SGHAT, CDR2 FQNNGV. This CDR3 is CASSLLGGGPNTGELFF. Here the CDR3 DNA reads TGTGCCAGCAGCCTCCTGGGGGGGGGACCGAACACCGGGGAGCTGTTTTTT.

This sequence joins TRBV27 and TRBJ2-1; 9 bases are shared with TRBD2. Germline lookup yields CDR1 MNHEY and CDR2 SMNVEV (reference sequence). This CDR3 region has 16 residues. Losses at the gene ends were 6 bases for V and 2 bases for J; bases not matched to a gene: 8. The CDR3: CASRPPAGGPYNEQFF. The CDR3 DNA reads as TGTGCCAGCAGGCCTCCTGCGGGGGGGCCCTACAATGAGCAGTTCTTC.

V and J are TRBV25-1 and TRBJ2-6; 7 nucleotides match TRBD1. The CDR3 consists of 17 residues. Trimming cost V 7 bases and J 4 bases; bases outside gene matches: 13. Per germline, CDR1 MGHDK and CDR2 SYGVNS. The CDR3: CASKGGRSSVGANVLTF. DNA of the CDR3: TGTGCCAGCAAAGGGGGCAGGTCCTCGGTCGGGGCCAACGTCCTGACTTTC. Full variable domain (remainder filled in from reference TRBV25-1 and TRBJ2-6): EADIYQTPRYLVIGTGKKITLECSQTMGHDKMYWYQQDPGMELHLIHYSYGVNSTEKGDLSSESTVSRIRTEHFPLTLESARPSHTSQYLCASKGGRSSVGANVLTFGAGSRLTVL.

The rearrangement links TRBV6-1 to TRBJ2-7, with TRBD2 as a possible D gene (6 bases). V dropped 7 bases and J dropped 6 bases, with 16 bases sitting between them. The CDR3 is 13 residues long. In germline, CDR1 is MNHNS, CDR2 SASEGT. The CDR3 nucleotides are TGTGCCAGCACCTCCGGGAGACAAGCCGAGCAGTACTTC. The encoded protein is CASTSGRQAEQYF.

The chain combines TRBV9 with TRBJ2-1; 10 positions agree with TRBD2. With 4 bases clipped from V and 5 bases from J, the junction kept 12 bases outside the gene matches. CDR3 size: 17 residues. Germline values: CDR1 SGDLS, CDR2 YYNGEE. As DNA, the CDR3 is TGTGCCAGCAGCTACGGACTAGCGGCGCAAAAAAACAATGAGCAGTTCTTC. It translates to CASSYGLAAQKNNEQFF.

The chain carries TRBV15 and TRBJ1-2, with 9 positions matching TRBD1. The CDR3 extends over 16 amino acids. In germline, CDR1 is LNHNV, CDR2 YYDKDF (reference sequence). V lost 3 bases and J lost 0; bases outside the gene matches: 5. The CDR3 DNA reads as TGTGCCACCAGCAGGGTCAGGACAGGGGCTAACTATGGCTACACCTTC. It codes for CATSRVRTGANYGYTF. The full variable domain, rest sourced from reference TRBV15 and TRBJ1-2, is DAMVIQNPRYQVTQFGKPVTLSCSQTLNHNVMYWYQQKSSQAPKLLFHYYDKDFNNEADTPDNFQSRRPNTSFCFLDIRSPGLGDTAMYLCATSRVRTGANYGYTFGSGTRLTVV.

CDR3 loop: CAISDSTGEQYF. The CDR3 DNA follows: TGTGCCATCAGTGACAGCACGGGCGAGCAGTACTTC. This chain links TRBV10-3 with TRBJ2-7; D is unresolved. This CDR3 spans 12 amino acids. V was pared by 3 bases and J by 6 bases, with 9 bases between. Germline V lookup: CDR1 ENHRY, CDR2 SYGVKD.

This clone has just one count. The V gene is TRBV4-1, the J gene TRBJ1-2; a possible D gene is TRBD1 (6 bases). This CDR3 has 14 amino acids. V was pared by 0 bases and J by 7 bases, with 12 bases between. CDR1 and CDR2 from the germline V gene are MGHRA and YSYEKL. The CDR3 loop is CASSQDRTGFGYTF. In DNA form, the CDR3 reads TGCGCCAGCAGCCAAGATCGTACAGGGTTTGGCTACACCTTC.

The rearrangement links TRBV7-3 to TRBJ2-2; 8 bases line up with TRBD1. Unmatched junction bases numbered 4, after V lost 4 bases and J lost 6 bases. The germline V gene has CDR1 SGHTA and CDR2 FQGTGA. The CDR3 runs to 14 residues. The CDR3 sequence: CASSSHRGSGELFF. In DNA, the CDR3 is TGTGCCAGCAGCTCCCACAGGGGGTCCGGGGAGCTGTTTTTT.

With respect to this clone: Other DNA variants within this sample encode the same CDR3. The V and J genes are TRBV9 and TRBJ1-1, with TRBD1 as a possible D gene (6 bases). Germline-derived CDR1 and CDR2 are SGDLS and YYNGEE. Trimming cost V 0 bases and J 1 base, with 10 bases left between them. CDR3 size: 15 residues. The CDR3 reads CASSVATGPNTEAFF. The CDR3 DNA reads as TGTGCCAGCAGCGTAGCTACAGGGCCGAACACTGAAGCTTTCTTT.